Presented here are 10 T cell receptor beta chains from one specimen sequenced in a study of blood T cell repertoires in COVID-19. The table came from immunoSEQ multiplex PCR; TCRdb's copy has only in-frame clones and leaves some out. This table holds about 330,000 clones, approximately 88% found once. Sequencing was carried out using peripheral blood. These TCRs come from a man under 40 with COVID-19, enrolled during active disease.

CDR3 in DNA: TGCGCCAGCAGTGATTCCGACAGGGGGCGGGTTAGTTCACCCCTCCACTTT. It encodes CASSDSDRGRVSSPLHF. The rearrangement uses TRBV10-1 and TRBJ1-6; TRBD1 matches 10 bases. With 3 bases clipped from V and 9 bases from J, the junction kept 11 bases outside the gene matches. The CDR3 contains 17 residues. Germline V lookup: CDR1 WNHNN, CDR2 SYGVQD (reference sequence).

The chain joins TRBV5-8 to TRBJ1-5, with 8 bases lining up with TRBD1. Trimming removed 4 bases from V and 7 bases from J; junction bases left unmatched: 7. The germline V gene has CDR1 SGHTS and CDR2 YDEGEE. This CDR3 region has 14 residues. CDR3: CASSLRQGLQPQHF. The CDR3 DNA reads TGTGCCAGCAGCCTGCGACAGGGGTTACAGCCCCAGCATTTT.

The chain recombines TRBV15 with TRBJ2-1, with 8 positions matching TRBD2. CDR1 LNHNV and CDR2 YYDKDF come from the germline V gene (reference sequence). Trimming took 1 base from V and 4 from J; bases not matched to a gene: 3. The CDR3 contains 15 residues. The CDR3 loop is CATSRALAGYNEQFF. DNA of the CDR3: TGTGCCACCAGCAGAGCTCTAGCGGGTTACAATGAGCAGTTCTTC.

The rearrangement joins TRBV6-5 to TRBJ2-1, with 7 bases lining up with TRBD1. The CDR3 runs 15 residues. Germline CDR1 is MNHEY and CDR2 is SVGAGI. Trimming removed 11 bases from V and 6 bases from J; junction bases left unmatched: 16. CDR3 sequence reads: CACQSGTALLNEQFF. The CDR3 coding sequence is TGTGCCTGTCAGTCCGGGACAGCACTACTCAATGAGCAGTTCTTC.

The V and J genes are TRBV7-2 and TRBJ1-5; 9 bases agree with TRBD1. Trimming took 1 base from V and 7 from J; bases not matched to a gene: 8. There are 16 residues in the CDR3. Germline values: CDR1 SGHTA, CDR2 FQGNSA. CDR3 residues: CASSLGDRVQWQPQHF. The CDR3 region has the DNA TGTGCCAGCAGCTTAGGGGACAGGGTGCAGTGGCAGCCCCAGCATTTT.

This chain joins TRBV7-8 and TRBJ2-1; 7 positions match TRBD1. The CDR3 loop spans 15 amino acids. CDR1 and CDR2 from the germline V gene are SGHVS and FQNEAQ. V lost 5 bases and J lost 1; bases outside the gene matches: 5. The CDR3 coding sequence is TGTGCCAGCAGCCGAGGGGGCGCGTCCTACAATGAGCAGTTCTTC. It is translated as CASSRGGASYNEQFF.

The chain employs TRBV4-3 and TRBJ1-3; D not resolved. Trimming pared 4 bases from V and 0 bases from J, leaving 13 bases between. CDR1 is LGHNA, CDR2 YSLEER, per germline. The CDR3 is 16 amino acids. This chain's CDR3 is CASSRLGTLSGNTIYF. Written as DNA, the CDR3 is TGCGCCAGCAGCCGGCTGGGCACGCTCTCTGGAAACACCATATATTTT.

The chain joins TRBV28 to TRBJ2-3, with D possibly being TRBD2 (5 bases). The length of the CDR3 is 15 residues. The V gene lost 1 base and the J gene lost 11 bases, with 19 bases spanning the gap. Germline lookup yields CDR1 MDHEN and CDR2 SYDVKM. The CDR3: CASSLSPSPGRGQYF. As DNA, the CDR3 is TGTGCCAGCAGTTTATCGCCCTCTCCGGGAAGAGGGCAGTATTTT.

The chain joins TRBV9 to TRBJ1-1; 10 nucleotides align to TRBD1. The CDR3 is 15 residues long. Germline CDR1 and CDR2: SGDLS and YYNGEE. V dropped 2 bases and J dropped 4; count of bases not matched to a gene: 5. This CDR3 reads CASSVAGQGFTEAFF. DNA of the CDR3: TGTGCCAGCAGCGTGGCGGGACAGGGGTTCACTGAAGCTTTCTTT.

This clone was seen just once. The chain employs TRBV7-6 and TRBJ1-5; D is uncertain. V was cut by 4 bases and J by 4 bases, with 8 bases left in between. CDR1 SGHVS and CDR2 FNYEAQ come from the germline V gene. CDR3 length equals 13 residues. The CDR3 nucleotides read TGTGCCAGCAGCTACCACTTAAATCAGCCCCAGCATTTT. Residues: CASSYHLNQPQHF.